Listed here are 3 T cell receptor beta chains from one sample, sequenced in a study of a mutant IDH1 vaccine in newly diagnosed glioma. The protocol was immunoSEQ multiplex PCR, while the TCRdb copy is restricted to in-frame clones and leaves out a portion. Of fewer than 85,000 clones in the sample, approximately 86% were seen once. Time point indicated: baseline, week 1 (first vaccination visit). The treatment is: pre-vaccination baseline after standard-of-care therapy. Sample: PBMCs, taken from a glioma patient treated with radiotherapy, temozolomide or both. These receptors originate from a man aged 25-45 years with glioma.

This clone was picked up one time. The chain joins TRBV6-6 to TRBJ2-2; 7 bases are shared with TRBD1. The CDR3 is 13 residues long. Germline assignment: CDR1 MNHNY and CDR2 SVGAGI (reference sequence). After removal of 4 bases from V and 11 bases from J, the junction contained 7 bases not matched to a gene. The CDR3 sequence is CASSWNRDRELFF. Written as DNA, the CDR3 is TGTGCCAGCAGTTGGAACCGGGACAGAGAGCTGTTTTTT.

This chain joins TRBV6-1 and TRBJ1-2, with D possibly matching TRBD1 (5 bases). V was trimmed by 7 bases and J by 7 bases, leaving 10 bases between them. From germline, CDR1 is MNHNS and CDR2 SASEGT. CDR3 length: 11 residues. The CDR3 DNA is TGTGCCAGCAATCAGGGTACTGGCTACACCTTC. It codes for CASNQGTGYTF.

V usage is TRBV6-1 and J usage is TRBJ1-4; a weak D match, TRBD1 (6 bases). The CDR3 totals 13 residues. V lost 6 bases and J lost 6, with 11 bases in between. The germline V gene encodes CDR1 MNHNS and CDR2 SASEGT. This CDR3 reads CASRQGQYEKLFF. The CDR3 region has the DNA TGTGCCAGCAGACAGGGTCAATATGAAAAACTGTTTTTT.